These 22 T cell receptor beta chains came from one sample sequenced in a study of T cells in women clearing cervical HPV infection. Profiling relied on immunoSEQ multiplex PCR, and the TCRdb table lists in-frame clones only, not all of them. This table lists roughly 38,000 clones. Sequenced material: blood buffy coat. Receptors originate from a woman between 18 and 70 years old with a cervical HPV16 infection that either progressed to CIN3+ or cleared (not recorded which).

On this clone: The missing CDR3 end, 3 residues past where the read stops, is filled in from the germline J gene. The V gene is TRBV7-2, the J gene TRBJ2-1, with 7 bases fitting TRBD2. This CDR3 spans 15 amino acids. CDR1 is SGHTA and CDR2 is FQGNSA in the germline V gene. The junction had 4 bases not matched to a gene; V was cut back by 1 base and J by 4 bases. The sequenced CDR3 bases are TGTGCCAGCAGCTTAGGACTAGCTCCATACAATGAG. Translated, it gives CASSLGLAPYNE. The entire CDR3 sequence reads CASSLGLAPYNEQFF.

Concerning this clone: Coverage ceases 3 residues before the CDR3 finishes, and the germline J gene fills in the end. The chain couples TRBV5-1 to TRBJ2-3; TRBD2 matches 13 bases. J was trimmed by 4 bases and V by 4 bases; bases with no gene match: 9. CDR1 and CDR2 (germline): SGHRS, YFSETQ. The CDR3 has 17 residues. The CDR3 reads CASSTWTSGGAADTQYF. The CDR3 DNA, read in part, is TGCGCCAGCAGCACCTGGACTAGCGGGGGAGCGGCAGATACG.

Incomplete CDR3 DNA: TGTGCCAGCAGCCAAGCCCCAGGACAGGGGGCAGCAGATACG. It specifies CASSQAPGQGAADT. In full, the CDR3 is CASSQAPGQGAADTQYF. The chain carries TRBV4-2 and TRBJ2-3, with 11 bases identical to TRBD1. The read terminates 3 residues before the CDR3 end, so the remaining end is supplied by the germline J gene. Germline CDR1 and CDR2: LGHNA and YNFKEQ. V dropped 1 base and J dropped 4; count of bases not matched to a gene: 7. The CDR3 is made up of 17 amino acids.

As for this clone: The CDR3 end lies 3 residues beyond the end of the read and is filled in from the germline J gene. The chain recombines TRBV7-9 with TRBJ1-2, with D possibly matching TRBD1 (5 bases). In germline, CDR1 is SEHNR, CDR2 FQNEAQ (reference sequence). The CDR3 is 12 residues long. The CDR3 here is CASSSGVNEYTF. The part of the CDR3 DNA that was read is TGTGCCAGCAGCTCGGGGGTCAATGAG.

Concerning this clone itself: The read stops 3 residues short of the end of the CDR3; the missing end is completed from the germline J gene. The V call is TRBV14, the J call TRBJ2-4; 10 positions agree with TRBD2. This CDR3 is built from 17 residues. Germline lookup yields CDR1 SGHDN and CDR2 FVKESK. Partial CDR3 DNA: TGTGCCAGCAGCAGGTTTAGGGCTAGCGGGGGCGATAATGAT. Its translation: CASSRFRASGGDND. The CDR3 in full is CASSRFRASGGDNDQYF.

On this clone itself: The CDR3 extends 3 residues past the end of the read, so its final part is completed from the germline J gene. This chain connects TRBV6-2 or TRBV6-3 to TRBJ1-2; D may be TRBD1 (6 bases). There are 13 residues in the CDR3. Trimming cost V 7 bases and J 2 bases, with 11 bases left between them. Germline-derived CDR1 and CDR2 are MNHEY and SVGEGT. CDR3 bases read: TGTGCCAGCAATCCCCAGGGGAACTATGGC. This translates into CASNPQGNYG. The full CDR3 protein is CASNPQGNYGYTF.

Remarks on this clone: Read data end 3 residues before the CDR3 end; the end is taken from the germline J gene. V gene TRBV7-7 combines with J gene TRBJ2-1, with D possibly matching TRBD1 (5 bases). The CDR3 sequence is 15 residues long. V was shortened by 2 bases and J by 0 bases, with 8 bases between the two germline ends. The germline CDR1 and CDR2 sequences are SSHAT and FNYEAQ (reference sequence). Partial CDR3 DNA: TGTGCCAGCAGCTTACGAACAGGCTCCTACAATGAG. Protein: CASSLRTGSYNE. The full CDR3 reads CASSLRTGSYNEQFF.

Notes on this clone: Read sequence stops 3 residues before the CDR3 end, and the germline J gene provides the missing end. The chain uses TRBV2 and TRBJ2-2; 11 nucleotides line up with TRBD2. Trimming took 6 bases from V and 4 from J; bases not matched to a gene: 13. The CDR3 sequence is 18 residues long. Germline CDR1 reads SNHLY; CDR2 reads FYNNEI. The DNA read from the CDR3 is TGTGCCAGCAGCGAGCTCTCCTTTAGCGGGGGGGCCACCGGGGAG. Translation: CASSELSFSGGATGE. The CDR3, in full, reads CASSELSFSGGATGELFF.

Notes on this clone: The CDR3 end falls 3 residues outside the read, so it is completed with the germline J gene. The genes are TRBV18 and TRBJ1-2; no definite D call. CDR1 and CDR2 (germline): KGHSH, LQKENI. Trimming took 6 bases from V and 5 from J, leaving 19 bases between them. This CDR3 spans 15 amino acids. CDR3 bases read: TGTGCCAGCTCCCACGAAGATGGGCAGGTGTATGGC. This encodes CASSHEDGQVYG. The whole CDR3 reads CASSHEDGQVYGYTF. Using reference TRBV18 and TRBJ1-2 for the parts outside the CDR3, the full variable domain is NAGVMQNPRHLVRRRGQEARLRCSPMKGHSHVYWYRQLPEEGLKFMVYLQKENIIDESGMPKERFSAEFPKEGPSILRIQQVVRGDSAAYFCASSHEDGQVYGYTFGSGTRLTVV.

To note about this clone: The CDR3 end lies 3 residues beyond the end of the read and is filled in from the germline J gene. The chain recombines TRBV6-2 or TRBV6-3 with TRBJ2-7, with D tentatively TRBD1 (5 bases). The CDR3 is 15 amino acids. Germline V CDR1 and CDR2: MNHEY, SVGEGT. With 1 base removed from V and 4 bases from J, the gap between germline ends came to 14 bases. Here the CDR3 reads CASSYFTGESYEQYF. Partial CDR3 DNA: TGTGCCAGCAGTTACTTCACAGGAGAGTCGTACGAG.

A word on this clone: From the germline J gene comes the end of the CDR3, since the read stops 3 residues before it. The gene calls are TRBV19 and TRBJ2-7, with D unresolved. The CDR3 totals 15 residues. Trimming stripped 4 bases from V and 3 bases from J, with 16 bases between. Germline V lookup: CDR1 LNHDA, CDR2 SQIVND (reference sequence). CDR3 sequence reads: CASSRTRTDLYEQYF. CDR3 DNA, as far as it was read: TGTGCCAGTAGTAGAACCCGTACAGATCTCTACGAG. Full variable domain (remainder filled in from reference TRBV19 and TRBJ2-7): DGGITQSPKYLFRKEGQNVTLSCEQNLNHDAMYWYRQDPGQGLRLIYYSQIVNDFQKGDIAEGYSVSREKKESFPLTVTSAQKNPTAFYLCASSRTRTDLYEQYFGPGTRLTVT.

To note about this clone: The read finishes 3 residues shy of the CDR3 end, and the germline J gene is used to complete it. The rearrangement joins TRBV30 to TRBJ1-1; D is undetermined. This CDR3 spans 14 amino acids. Deletions cut 1 base from V and 4 bases from J, with 13 bases between. Germline CDR1 and CDR2: GTSNPN and SVGIG (reference sequence). CDR3 DNA (partial): TGTGCCTGGAGTGCCGGGGTCCGTGGCACTGAA. Its translation: CAWSAGVRGTE. The full CDR3 protein reads CAWSAGVRGTEAFF.

On this clone itself: Sequencing ends 3 residues short of the CDR3 end; the germline J gene provides the rest. The chain uses TRBV2 and TRBJ2-1; D is unclear. The CDR3 loop spans 13 amino acids. Between the trimmed V and J ends, which lost 7 bases and 5 bases, there was a span of 12 bases. Germline loops: CDR1 SNHLY, CDR2 FYNNEI. The CDR3 protein is CASMLAENNEQFF. The DNA read from the CDR3 is TGTGCCAGCATGTTGGCCGAGAACAATGAG.

The CDR3 loop reads CASSGDRGEAFF. The covered CDR3 bases are TGCGCCAGCAGCGGTGACCGCGGTGAA. The rearrangement uses TRBV5-1 and TRBJ1-1; D ambiguous. The read ends 3 residues shy of where the CDR3 ends; the end is completed using the germline J gene. The CDR3 length is 12 residues. Per germline, CDR1 SGHRS and CDR2 YFSETQ. V shed 4 bases and J shed 7 bases, with 11 bases lying between them.

Details on this clone: From the germline J gene comes the end of the CDR3, since the read stops 3 residues before it. V is TRBV19 and J is TRBJ2-7; TRBD1 aligns across 9 bases. The J segment lost 6 bases and the V segment lost 3 bases, leaving 9 bases of the junction unmatched. Germline V gene data show CDR1 as LNHDA and CDR2 as SQIVND (reference sequence). The CDR3 runs 15 residues. The DNA read from the CDR3 is TGTGCCAGTAGTATGGGGACAGGGCCATATGCCGAG. Translation: CASSMGTGPYAE. The full CDR3 reads CASSMGTGPYAEQYF.

A word on this clone: The CDR3 end is not reached by the read, which stops 3 residues before it; the germline J gene fills it in. The V and J genes are TRBV28 and TRBJ2-5, with D perhaps being TRBD1 or TRBD2 (5 bases each). CDR3 length: 18 residues. Between the trimmed V and J ends, which lost 3 bases and 3 bases, there was a span of 23 bases. Looked up from germline, CDR1 is MDHEN and CDR2 is SYDVKM. The CDR3 is CASSLSPGFGSFEETQYF. Partial CDR3 DNA: TGTGCCAGCAGTTTGTCTCCAGGGTTTGGGAGTTTTGAAGAGACC.

Regarding this clone: Sequencing ends 3 residues short of the CDR3 end; the germline J gene provides the rest. The gene calls are TRBV19 and TRBJ1-4; the D is unclear. This CDR3 is built from 15 residues. Trimming shortened V by 7 bases and J by 2 bases, and 14 bases separated the two germline ends. The germline gives CDR1 LNHDA, CDR2 SQIVND (reference sequence). CDR3 loop: CASTSGFVTNEKLFF. The DNA read from the CDR3 is TGTGCCAGTACCTCGGGGTTCGTCACTAATGAAAAA.

With respect to this clone: The sequenced fragment ends 3 residues before the CDR3 boundary, so the rest is inferred from the germline J gene. The chain couples TRBV7-2 to TRBJ2-3; tentatively, D is TRBD2 (6 bases). Germline V gene sequence: CDR1 SGHTA, CDR2 FQGNSA. The CDR3 covers 13 residues. The sequenced part of the CDR3 DNA is TGTGCCAGCAGCCCCCCGGGGGTGGAGACG. As protein: CASSPPGVET. The CDR3, in full, reads CASSPPGVETQYF. Combining the CDR3 with reference TRBV7-2 and TRBJ2-3 gives the whole variable domain GAGVSQSPSNKVTEKGKDVELRCDPISGHTALYWYRQSLGQGLEFLIYFQGNSAPDKSGLPSDRFSAERTGGSVSTLTIQRTQQEDSAVYLCASSPPGVETQYFGPGTRLTVL.

For this clone: Read data end 3 residues before the CDR3 end; the end is taken from the germline J gene. This chain joins TRBV7-9 and TRBJ1-1; TRBD1 matches 8 bases. Germline CDR1 and CDR2: SEHNR and FQNEAQ (reference sequence). With V trimmed by 2 bases and J by 5 bases, 4 bases remained unmatched. CDR3 length: 14 residues. CDR3: CASSLLDRETEAFF. CDR3 DNA, as far as it was read: TGTGCCAGCAGCTTATTGGACAGGGAAACTGAA.

Comment on this clone: Coverage ceases 3 residues before the CDR3 finishes, and the germline J gene fills in the end. The chain recombines TRBV19 with TRBJ1-6; D uncertain. The CDR3 extends over 14 amino acids. Germline-derived CDR1 and CDR2 are LNHDA and SQIVND (reference sequence). The germline V and J ends were trimmed by 5 bases and 0 bases, with 5 bases remaining between them. The CDR3 sequence: CASSPSSYNSPLHF. Incomplete CDR3 DNA: TGTGCCAGTAGTCCTAGCTCCTATAATTCACCC.

Details on this clone: The observed sequence ends 3 residues before the CDR3 terminus, with the missing tail filled in from the germline J gene. The J gene is TRBJ1-2, the V gene TRBV5-4; no firm D call. V lost 4 bases and J lost 3, with 10 bases in between. This CDR3 spans 13 amino acids. CDR1 is SGHNT and CDR2 is YYREEE in the germline V gene (reference sequence). Incomplete CDR3 DNA: TGTGCCAGCAGCGCCACAGATGACTATGGC. This codes for CASSATDDYG. The whole CDR3 sequence is CASSATDDYGYTF.

Comments on this clone: The CDR3 is cut off 3 residues early in the read; its end comes from the germline J gene. V usage is TRBV7-2 and J usage is TRBJ1-6, with D perhaps TRBD1 (5 bases). V was pared by 3 bases and J by 10 bases, with 13 bases between. The length of the CDR3 is 14 residues. From germline, CDR1 is SGHTA and CDR2 FQGNSA. The sequenced CDR3 bases are TGTGCCAGCAGCTTCGACGGAGCAGGGTCACCC. This gives the protein CASSFDGAGSP. The full CDR3 protein reads CASSFDGAGSPLHF.